The 27 T cell receptor beta chains presented below share a single source sample, sequenced in a study of blood T cell repertoires in COVID-19. The protocol was immunoSEQ multiplex PCR, while the TCRdb copy is restricted to in-frame clones and leaves out a portion. The data show approximately 500,000 clones, with roughly 89% seen just once and about 8.2% held by the top ten. The material sequenced was peripheral blood. These receptors originate from a woman between 45 and 65 years old with COVID-19, enrolled during active disease.

The chain has TRBV7-9 and TRBJ1-3; 9 bases map to TRBD1. V lost 1 base, J lost 2 bases, and 0 bases stayed unmatched. Germline CDR1 is SEHNR and CDR2 is FQNEAQ (reference sequence). The CDR3 has 15 amino acids. CDR3 residues: CASSLGTGAGNTIYF. The CDR3 DNA is TGTGCCAGCAGCTTAGGGACAGGGGCTGGAAACACCATATATTTT.

V usage is TRBV5-1 and J usage is TRBJ1-1, with 9 bases aligning to TRBD1. V trimming: 4 bases; J trimming: 0 bases; junction bases outside the gene matches: 7. Germline CDR1 and CDR2: SGHRS and YFSETQ. CDR3 size: 16 residues. DNA of the CDR3: TGCGCCAGCAGCGCCACAGGGGGCCGCTTGAACACTGAAGCTTTCTTT. Its protein is CASSATGGRLNTEAFF.

In the case of this clone: This same CDR3 is encoded by further DNA sequences in the sample. The rearrangement joins TRBV2 to TRBJ1-2, with a tentative D call TRBD1 (5 bases). V lost 1 base and J lost 2, with 5 bases in between. The CDR3 runs to 13 residues. The V gene's germline CDR1 is SNHLY and CDR2 FYNNEI. The CDR3 region is CASSEGQNYGYTF. CDR3 bases: TGTGCCAGCAGTGAAGGACAGAACTATGGCTACACCTTC.

The rearrangement links TRBV3-1 (or the pseudogene TRBV3-2) to TRBJ2-2; D gene unclear. CDR1 and CDR2 (germline): LGHDT, YNNKEL (reference sequence). V lost 4 bases to trimming and J lost 4 bases, with 7 bases between them. The CDR3 has 13 residues. CDR3 coding DNA: TGTGCCAGCAGCCCGACTTTCACCGGGGAGCTGTTTTTT. Translating it yields CASSPTFTGELFF.

The chain uses TRBV6-1 and TRBJ1-5; 7 nucleotides agree with TRBD1. J lost 2 bases, V lost 4 bases, and 8 bases had no gene match. The CDR3 spans 16 residues. Germline assignment: CDR1 MNHNS and CDR2 SASEGT. The CDR3 DNA is TGTGCCAGCAGTGCATTACAGGGGTCTGGCAATCAGCCCCAGCATTTT. Protein sequence: CASSALQGSGNQPQHF.

This clone was detected a few times. This chain connects TRBV6-5 to TRBJ1-2, with D perhaps matching TRBD1 (5 bases). CDR3 length: 14 residues. Trimming took 5 bases from V and 3 from J, leaving 13 bases between them. Germline assignment: CDR1 MNHEY and CDR2 SVGAGI. CDR3 in amino acids: CASSPRQLDYGYTF. DNA of the CDR3: TGTGCCAGCAGTCCTCGACAGCTCGACTATGGCTACACCTTC.

A few counts support this clone. The rearrangement joins TRBV27 to TRBJ1-5; weak D call: TRBD1 (5 bases). The V and J ends lost 3 bases and 5 bases respectively, with 11 bases between them. This CDR3 is built from 14 residues. Germline lookup yields CDR1 MNHEY and CDR2 SMNVEV (reference sequence). In DNA, the CDR3 is TGTGCCAGCAGTTTTCTAGGGGAGGATCAGCCCCAGCATTTT. This gives the protein CASSFLGEDQPQHF.

This clone was counted between two and nine times. The gene calls are TRBV4-1 and TRBJ1-2; 9 nucleotides line up with TRBD1. CDR3 length: 14 residues. The junction had 2 bases not matched to a gene; V was cut back by 2 bases and J by 4 bases. In germline, CDR1 is MGHRA, CDR2 YSYEKL. The CDR3 nucleotides are TGCGCCAGCAGCCAAACGACAGGGGGCTATGGCTACACCTTC. Protein: CASSQTTGGYGYTF.

This chain uses TRBV5-1 with TRBJ1-3, with a possible D match to TRBD1 (6 bases). This CDR3 has 15 residues. V was clipped by 5 bases and J by 4 bases, with 16 bases between them. Germline loops: CDR1 SGHRS, CDR2 YFSETQ. CDR3 DNA sequence: TGCGCCAGCAGTCCTACCGGGACAACCGGAAACACCATATATTTT. Protein: CASSPTGTTGNTIYF.

CDR3 bases: TGTGCCAGCTGGGGTAGGGGGGAGCAGTACTTC. Encoded protein: CASWGRGEQYF. The V and J genes are TRBV2 and TRBJ2-7; D may be TRBD1 (6 bases). Trimming cost V 8 bases and J 7 bases, with 12 bases left between them. The CDR3 sequence is 11 residues long. In germline, CDR1 is SNHLY, CDR2 FYNNEI. The full variable domain, completed using reference TRBV2 and TRBJ2-7, is EPEVTQTPSHQVTQMGQEVILRCVPISNHLYFYWYRQILGQKVEFLVSFYNNEISEKSEIFDDQFSVERPDGSNFTLKIRSTKLEDSAMYFCASWGRGEQYFGPGTRLTVT.

This clone was detected a few times. The gene calls are TRBV3-1 (or the pseudogene TRBV3-2) and TRBJ1-1; D not certain. Germline V gives CDR1 LGHDT, CDR2 YNNKEL (reference sequence). The CDR3 has 15 residues. Deletions cut 0 bases from V and 0 bases from J, with 8 bases between. The CDR3 spells CASSQEIGVNTEAFF. Written as DNA, the CDR3 is TGTGCCAGCAGCCAAGAAATAGGAGTGAACACTGAAGCTTTCTTT.

The rearrangement joins TRBV7-2 to TRBJ2-7, with TRBD2 identical over 10 bases. With 1 base clipped from V and 6 bases from J, the junction kept 9 bases outside the gene matches. The CDR3 consists of 16 residues. Germline CDR1 reads SGHTA; CDR2 reads FQGNSA. The CDR3 DNA reads TGTGCCAGCAGCTTAGAGGGTACTAGCGGGGTCTTCGAGCAGTACTTC. This encodes CASSLEGTSGVFEQYF.

This clone was observed a single time. J is TRBJ2-7 and V is TRBV6-5; D is perhaps TRBD1 (5 bases). Germline CDR1 MNHEY, CDR2 SVGAGI. The length of the CDR3 is 13 residues. Trimming shortened V by 9 bases and J by 3 bases, and 15 bases separated the two germline ends. CDR3 sequence: CASLRTGLYEQYF. The CDR3 bases are TGTGCCAGTCTCCGAACAGGCCTCTACGAGCAGTACTTC.

With regard to this clone: Different DNA sequences within this sample yield the same CDR3. This chain uses TRBV30 with TRBJ1-5, with D perhaps matching TRBD1 (6 bases). From germline, CDR1 is GTSNPN and CDR2 SVGIG (reference sequence). Trimming took off 2 bases at V and 4 bases at J, with 9 bases between the two ends. This CDR3 region has 13 residues. The CDR3 coding sequence is TGTGCCTGGAGTTCGACAGGAAATCAGCCCCAGCATTTT. Protein product: CAWSSTGNQPQHF.

The chain employs TRBV27 and TRBJ2-5, with TRBD2 matching over 13 bases. V gave up 7 bases and J gave up 2 bases; unmatched junction bases: 4. CDR1 MNHEY and CDR2 SMNVEV come from the germline V gene (reference sequence). The CDR3 runs 15 residues. The DNA for the CDR3 is TGTGCCAGCATCGGACTAGCGGGGGCTCAAGAGACCCAGTACTTC. Translating gives CASIGLAGAQETQYF.

The gene calls are TRBV7-9 and TRBJ2-5; D is possibly TRBD1 (5 bases). V was cut by 5 bases and J by 7 bases, with 14 bases left in between. The CDR3 runs to 13 residues. Germline values: CDR1 SEHNR, CDR2 FQNEAQ (reference sequence). In nucleotides, the CDR3 is TGTGCCAGCAGCCTAATCTCTCAGGGGACCCAGTACTTC. It translates to CASSLISQGTQYF.

The chain couples TRBV2 to TRBJ2-1, with 7 nucleotides matching TRBD1. The CDR3 spans 14 residues. Trimming cost V 7 bases and J 1 base; bases outside gene matches: 4. From germline, CDR1 is SNHLY and CDR2 FYNNEI. CDR3 amino acids: CASNPGQSYNEQFF. The CDR3 coding sequence is TGTGCCAGCAACCCGGGACAGTCCTACAATGAGCAGTTCTTC.

The CDR3 loop reads CASSPWGGTGSPNEQFF. The CDR3 nucleotides read TGTGCCAGCAGCCCCTGGGGAGGGACAGGGTCCCCCAATGAGCAGTTCTTC. This chain links TRBV7-9 with TRBJ2-1; TRBD1 aligns across 9 bases. Per the germline V gene, CDR1 is SEHNR and CDR2 is FQNEAQ (reference sequence). Trimming took 5 bases from V and 6 from J; bases not matched to a gene: 14. CDR3 length equals 17 residues.

The genes are TRBV10-1 and TRBJ1-1, with TRBD1 identical over 7 bases. Unmatched junction bases numbered 10, after V lost 6 bases and J lost 3 bases. This CDR3 contains 15 residues. CDR1 and CDR2 from the germline V gene are WNHNN and SYGVQD (reference sequence). The CDR3 nucleotides read TGCGCCAGCAGCGATAACAGGGGTGGGGACACTGAAGCTTTCTTT. Protein sequence: CASSDNRGGDTEAFF.

The DNA of the CDR3 is TGTGCCAGCAGCTTTCTAACAGGGAGTTCAGTAAATGGCTACACCTTC. Protein: CASSFLTGSSVNGYTF. The V and J genes are TRBV7-9 and TRBJ1-2; TRBD1 might be the D (6 bases). Germline lookup yields CDR1 SEHNR and CDR2 FQNEAQ (reference sequence). The CDR3 has 16 amino acids. V dropped 3 bases and J dropped 6 bases, with 20 bases sitting between them.

This clone has only one observation. V usage is TRBV5-1 and J usage is TRBJ1-1, with 8 positions matching TRBD1. The CDR3 extends over 14 amino acids. The germline CDR1 and CDR2 sequences are SGHRS and YFSETQ. V trimming: 4 bases; J trimming: 4 bases; junction bases outside the gene matches: 6. The CDR3 nucleotides are TGCGCCAGCAGCACGGACAGGGCTGGCACTGAAGCTTTCTTT. This translates into CASSTDRAGTEAFF.

The chain joins TRBV6-5 to TRBJ1-5; 7 bases map to TRBD1. Trimming cost V 6 bases and J 7 bases; bases outside gene matches: 9. There are 14 residues in the CDR3. Per germline, CDR1 MNHEY and CDR2 SVGAGI. The CDR3 loop reads CASRRTGMNQPQHF. The CDR3 DNA follows: TGTGCCAGCAGGAGGACAGGAATGAACCAGCCCCAGCATTTT.

The chain recombines TRBV27 with TRBJ1-3; D might be TRBD1 (5 bases). Germline values: CDR1 MNHEY, CDR2 SMNVEV (reference sequence). The ends were cut back, 6 bases at V and 4 bases at J, with 16 bases in the middle. The CDR3 has 15 amino acids. The CDR3 nucleotides are TGTGCCAGCAGCCAATACGGGGACTCGGGAAACACCATATATTTT. Residues: CASSQYGDSGNTIYF.

For the CDR3, the DNA is TGTGCCAGTAGTCGAGACGGGACAGCAACTAATGAAAAACTGTTTTTT. It encodes CASSRDGTATNEKLFF. This rearrangement joins TRBV19 to TRBJ1-4, with 7 bases fitting TRBD1. The CDR3 contains 16 residues. Unmatched junction bases numbered 6, after V lost 5 bases and J lost 0 bases. CDR1 is LNHDA and CDR2 is SQIVND in the germline V gene (reference sequence). Supplemented by reference TRBV19 and TRBJ1-4, the full variable domain reads DGGITQSPKYLFRKEGQNVTLSCEQNLNHDAMYWYRQDPGQGLRLIYYSQIVNDFQKGDIAEGYSVSREKKESFPLTVTSAQKNPTAFYLCASSRDGTATNEKLFFGSGTQLSVL.

This rearrangement joins TRBV5-4 to TRBJ1-1; D is undetermined. V was cut by 2 bases and J by 5 bases, with 10 bases left in between. Germline V gives CDR1 SGHNT, CDR2 YYREEE (reference sequence). The CDR3 is 13 residues long. The DNA for the CDR3 is TGTGCCAGCAGCTTAGAGGAGAGAACTGAAGCTTTCTTT. Its protein product is CASSLEERTEAFF.

This chain uses TRBV2 with TRBJ2-7; tentative D call: TRBD1 (6 bases). The CDR3 covers 14 residues. Trimming pared 7 bases from V and 1 base from J, leaving 14 bases between. Germline V gene sequence: CDR1 SNHLY, CDR2 FYNNEI. The CDR3 nucleotides read TGTGCCAGCATAAGGGACATCGGGTCCTACGAGCAGTACTTC. Translated: CASIRDIGSYEQYF.

The CDR3 loop reads CASSVATLAGGQDTQYF. For the CDR3, the DNA is TGTGCCAGCAGCGTAGCTACCCTGGCGGGGGGGCAAGATACGCAGTATTTT. The V and J genes are TRBV9 and TRBJ2-3; 9 bases agree with TRBD2. The V gene end was trimmed by 0 bases and the J gene end by 5 bases; junction bases not matched to a gene: 10. In germline, CDR1 is SGDLS, CDR2 YYNGEE. The length of the CDR3 is 17 residues.